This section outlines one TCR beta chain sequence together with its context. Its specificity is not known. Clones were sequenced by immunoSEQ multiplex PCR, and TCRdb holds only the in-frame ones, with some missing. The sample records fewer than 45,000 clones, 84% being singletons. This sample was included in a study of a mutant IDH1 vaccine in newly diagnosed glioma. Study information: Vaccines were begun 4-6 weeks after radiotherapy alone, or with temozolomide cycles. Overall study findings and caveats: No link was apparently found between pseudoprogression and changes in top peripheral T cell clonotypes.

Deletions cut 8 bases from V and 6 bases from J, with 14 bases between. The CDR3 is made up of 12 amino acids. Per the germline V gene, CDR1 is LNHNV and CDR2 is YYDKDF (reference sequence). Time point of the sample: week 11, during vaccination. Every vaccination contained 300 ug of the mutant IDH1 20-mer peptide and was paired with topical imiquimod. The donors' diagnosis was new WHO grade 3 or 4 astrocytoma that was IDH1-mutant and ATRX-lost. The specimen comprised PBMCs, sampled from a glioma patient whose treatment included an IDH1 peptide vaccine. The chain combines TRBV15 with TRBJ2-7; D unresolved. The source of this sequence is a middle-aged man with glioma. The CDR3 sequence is CATAQGPGEQYF. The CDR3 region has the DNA TGTGCCACCGCCCAAGGGCCGGGCGAGCAGTACTTC.